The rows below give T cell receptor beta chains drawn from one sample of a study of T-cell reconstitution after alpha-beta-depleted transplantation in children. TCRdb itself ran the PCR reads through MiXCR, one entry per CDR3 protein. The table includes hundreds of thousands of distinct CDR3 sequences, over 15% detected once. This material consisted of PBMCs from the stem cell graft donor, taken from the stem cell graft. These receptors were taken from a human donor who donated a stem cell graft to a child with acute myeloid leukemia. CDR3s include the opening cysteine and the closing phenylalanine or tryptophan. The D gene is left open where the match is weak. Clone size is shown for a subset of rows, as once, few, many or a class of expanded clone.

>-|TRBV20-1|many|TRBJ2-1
TGCAGTGAGGCGCAAGTCTCCTACAATGAGCAGTTCTTC
CSEAQVSYNEQFF
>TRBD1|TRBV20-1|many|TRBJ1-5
TGCAGTGCTCACAGGGGGCTGAGCAATCAGCCCCAGCATTTT
CSAHRGLSNQPQHF
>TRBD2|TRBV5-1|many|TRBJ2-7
TGCGCCAGCAGCTTGGAACTAGCGGGGGCCTACGAGCAGTACTTC
CASSLELAGAYEQYF
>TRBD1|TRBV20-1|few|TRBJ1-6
TGCAGTGCTAGAACAGGGGGAGGGTATAATTCACCCCTCCACTTT
CSARTGGGYNSPLHF
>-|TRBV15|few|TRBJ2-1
TGTGCCACCAGCTCCAGGTTGGACAATGAGCAGTTCTTC
CATSSRLDNEQFF
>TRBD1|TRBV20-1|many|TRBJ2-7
TGCAGTGCTAGAGATCGAACAGGGGGCGCGTTAAGGGACGAGCAGTACTTC
CSARDRTGGALRDEQYF
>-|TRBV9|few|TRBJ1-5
TGTGCCAGCAGCGTACAGCTTAATAGCAATCAGCCCCAGCATTTT
CASSVQLNSNQPQHF
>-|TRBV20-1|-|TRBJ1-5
TGCAGTGCAAAGGACAGCCACATCACCCAGCATTTT
CSAKDSHITQHF
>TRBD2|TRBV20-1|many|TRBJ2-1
TGCAGTGCTAGAGTTGTGGGGCGGGGGGGCCCCTACAATGAGCAGTTCTTC
CSARVVGRGGPYNEQFF
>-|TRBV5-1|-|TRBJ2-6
TGCGCCAGCAGCTTGGCCAGTTCTGGGGCCAACGTCCTGACTTTC
CASSLASSGANVLTF
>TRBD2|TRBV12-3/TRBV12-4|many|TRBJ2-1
TGTGCCAGCAGCACGAGCGGGGGGACATACAATGAGCAGTTCTTC
CASSTSGGTYNEQFF
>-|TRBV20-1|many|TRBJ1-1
TGCAGTGCCTCCACATCGGACGGTATGAACACTGAAGCTTTCTTT
CSASTSDGMNTEAFF
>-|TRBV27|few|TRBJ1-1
TGTGCCAGCAGTTTATGGGTGACCACTGAAGCTTTCTTT
CASSLWVTTEAFF
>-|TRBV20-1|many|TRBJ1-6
TGCAGTGCTTCGCACGGGACGGCGGGCCTCGACTCAGCCCTCCACTTT
CSASHGTAGLDSALHF
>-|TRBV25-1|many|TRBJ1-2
TGTGCCAGCAGTGAAACGGGGACGGGGGATGGCTACACCTTC
CASSETGTGDGYTF
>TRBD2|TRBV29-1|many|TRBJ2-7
TGCAGCGTTGTAGTGACCGGGGGGGACAACGAGCAGTACTTC
CSVVVTGGDNEQYF
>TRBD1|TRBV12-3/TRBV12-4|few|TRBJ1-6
TGTGCCAGCAGGGGCCCCGGGACAGGGAGTAATTCACCCCTCCACTTT
CASRGPGTGSNSPLHF
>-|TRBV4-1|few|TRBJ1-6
TGCGCCAGCAGCCAAGATCAAGAGTCACCCCTCCACTTT
CASSQDQESPLHF
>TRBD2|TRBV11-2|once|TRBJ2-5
TGTGCCAGCAGCTTAGGAGGACTAGCGGGGAGGGAGACCCAGTACTTC
CASSLGGLAGRETQYF
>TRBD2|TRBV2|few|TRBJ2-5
TGTGCCAGCAGTGAAGCTTTCAGCGGGGGGGCCGGAGAGACCCAGTACTTC
CASSEAFSGGAGETQYF
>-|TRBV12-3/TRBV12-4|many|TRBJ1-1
TGTGCCAGCAGTTTTTCGGTAACTGAAGCTTTCTTT
CASSFSVTEAFF
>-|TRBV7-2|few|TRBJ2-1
TGTGCCAGCAGCTTAAAAGGAAACTCTTACAATGAGCAGTTCTTC
CASSLKGNSYNEQFF
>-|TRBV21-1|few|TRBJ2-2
TGTGCCAGCAGCTTCCGGGCCACCACGAGGACCGGGGAGCTGTTTTTT
CASSFRATTRTGELFF
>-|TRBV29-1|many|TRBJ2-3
TGCAGCGTTGAACCCCCGGAGGGCACAGATACGCAGTATTTT
CSVEPPEGTDTQYF
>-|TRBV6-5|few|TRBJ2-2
TGTGCCAGCAGTTACGGGCTACAAATTCGAGGCACCGGGGAGCTGTTTTTT
CASSYGLQIRGTGELFF
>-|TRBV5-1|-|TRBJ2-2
TGCGCCAGCAGCTTCCGGGCCGACACCGGGGAGCTGTTTTTT
CASSFRADTGELFF
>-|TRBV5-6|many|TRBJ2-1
TGTGCCAGCATAGACTCTCAGGGTCATGAGCAGTTCTTC
CASIDSQGHEQFF
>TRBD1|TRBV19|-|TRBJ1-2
TGTGCCAGTAGACCGAAGGGACAGCTCTATGGCTACACCTTC
CASRPKGQLYGYTF
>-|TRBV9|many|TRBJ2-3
TGTGCCAGCAGCGAGCCCCAACAGGGAGGTACGCAGTATTTT
CASSEPQQGGTQYF
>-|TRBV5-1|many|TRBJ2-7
TGCGCCAGCAGCCCGTCGATAACTGGTTTCTACGAGCAGTACTTC
CASSPSITGFYEQYF
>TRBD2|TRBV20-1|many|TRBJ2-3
TGCAGTGCTCTCCGTAACAGCGGGGGAAGGTATTTT
CSALRNSGGRYF
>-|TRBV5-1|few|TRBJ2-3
TGCGCCAGCAAATTAGAGAATACGCAGTATTTT
CASKLENTQYF
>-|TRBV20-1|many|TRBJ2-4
TGCAGTGCTAGAGATAAGAACAGGCTAGCCAAAAACATTCAGTACTTC
CSARDKNRLAKNIQYF
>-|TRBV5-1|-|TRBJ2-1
TGCGCCAGCAGCTTGGAGGGGTTCGGTTACAATGAGCAGTTCTTC
CASSLEGFGYNEQFF
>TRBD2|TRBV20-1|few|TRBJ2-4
TGCAGTGCCCCGGGGGGGTGGAACATTCAGTACTTC
CSAPGGWNIQYF
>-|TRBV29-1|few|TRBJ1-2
TGCAGCGTTGAAGACTACAGGGAATATGGCTACACCTTC
CSVEDYREYGYTF
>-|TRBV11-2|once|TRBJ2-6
TGTGCCAGCAGCTACATAGCCCGGGCCAACGTCCTGACTTTC
CASSYIARANVLTF
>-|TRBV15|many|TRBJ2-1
TGTGCCACCAGCAGAAGGCCAGGGAAGGGGAATGAGCAGTTCTTC
CATSRRPGKGNEQFF
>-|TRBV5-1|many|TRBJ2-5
TGCGCCAGCAGCTCCTCGCCGGGACGAAGGCAAGAGACCCAGTACTTC
CASSSSPGRRQETQYF